This paragraph reports one T cell receptor (beta chain). Produced via immunoSEQ multiplex PCR; TCRdb's table is partial and in-frame only. There are tens of thousands of clones in the sample; approximately 88% occur only once, and more than 5% lies in the top ten. During active infection, Seattle patients enrolled and were then monitored through disease. The data derive from a study of blood T cell repertoires in COVID-19. At the level of the study: COVID-19 samples, acute and convalescent, were from the United States, Italy and Spain. The analysed material was cDNA or gDNA that came from T cells, B-cell-depleted T cells, or PBMCs.

Germline V gene sequence: CDR1 MGHRA, CDR2 YSYEKL. V lost 0 bases to trimming and J lost 9 bases; unmatched junction nucleotides: 5. This CDR3 is 14 amino acids long. Sequences were obtained from peripheral blood. The chain links TRBV4-1 to TRBJ2-1; TRBD2 matches at 7 bases. The source is a man aged 55 to 70 with COVID-19, enrolled during active disease. This chain's CDR3 is CASSQERVAGEQFF. The CDR3 DNA follows: TGCGCCAGCAGCCAAGAACGGGTAGCGGGTGAGCAGTTCTTC.